These 32 T cell receptor beta chains were all obtained from the same sample, sequenced in a study of blood T cell repertoires in COVID-19. Some clones are missing from TCRdb's copy, which holds only in-frame ones; the method was immunoSEQ multiplex PCR. The repertoire holds 200,000 to 300,000 clones, with more than 90% as singletons. Sequences were obtained from peripheral blood. All receptors derive from a person between 18 and 30 years old with COVID-19, enrolled during active disease.

This clone was seen only once. V is TRBV4-1 and J is TRBJ2-1; TRBD2 agrees at 12 bases. Trimming took 1 base from V and 7 from J; bases not matched to a gene: 5. This CDR3 region has 16 residues. In germline, CDR1 is MGHRA, CDR2 YSYEKL. Here the CDR3 reads CASSQVSTSGSNEQFF. CDR3 sequence (DNA): TGCGCCAGCAGCCAAGTCTCGACTAGCGGGAGTAATGAGCAGTTCTTC.

V usage is TRBV29-1 and J usage is TRBJ2-7; 8 positions agree with TRBD1. V was pared by 3 bases and J by 7 bases, with 5 bases of the junction left unmatched. The CDR3 loop spans 12 amino acids. The germline gives CDR1 SQVTM, CDR2 ANQGSEA. CDR3 bases: TGCAGCGTTGAGACAGGGGCTGGAGAGCAGTACTTC. Residues: CSVETGAGEQYF.

This clone was seen a handful of times. This chain joins TRBV5-8 and TRBJ1-5, with 9 bases fitting TRBD1. Germline V lookup: CDR1 SGHTS, CDR2 YDEGEE. This CDR3 has 15 amino acids. Unmatched junction bases numbered 5, after V lost 5 bases and J lost 2 bases. CDR3 DNA sequence: TGTGCCAGCAGTAGCCGGGACAGGGGCAATCAGCCCCAGCATTTT. This gives the protein CASSSRDRGNQPQHF.

The chain has TRBV27 and TRBJ2-1; D might be TRBD2 (5 bases). The CDR3 spans 13 residues. CDR1 is MNHEY, CDR2 SMNVEV, per germline (reference sequence). V dropped 4 bases and J dropped 8 bases, with 12 bases sitting between them. The CDR3 is CASSSVVGDEQFF. CDR3 sequence (DNA): TGTGCCAGCAGTTCAGTCGTCGGGGATGAGCAGTTCTTC.

This chain joins TRBV7-8 and TRBJ2-3, with D perhaps TRBD1 (5 bases). The CDR3 is made up of 15 amino acids. From germline, CDR1 is SGHVS and CDR2 FQNEAQ. With 1 base removed from V and 5 bases from J, the gap between germline ends came to 13 bases. CDR3 bases: TGTGCCAGCAGCTTAGGGGGCCTTAGTGGAGATACGCAGTATTTT. Its translation: CASSLGGLSGDTQYF.

This rearrangement joins TRBV28 to TRBJ2-5; 13 bases align to TRBD2. CDR3 length: 17 amino acids. J lost 5 bases, V lost 4 bases, and 10 bases had no gene match. Per germline, CDR1 MDHEN and CDR2 SYDVKM. CDR3 sequence (DNA): TGTGCCAGCAGTTCCCTAGACGGACTAGCGGGAGAGGAGACCCAGTACTTC. It specifies CASSSLDGLAGEETQYF.

CDR3 sequence reads: CASSPTVRETSTDTQYF. CDR3 DNA: TGTGCCAGCAGCCCTACTGTGCGGGAGACTAGCACAGATACGCAGTATTTT. The chain combines TRBV7-9 with TRBJ2-3, with 7 bases matching TRBD2. From germline, CDR1 is SEHNR and CDR2 FQNEAQ (reference sequence). V lost 5 bases and J lost 0; bases outside the gene matches: 11. This CDR3 comprises 17 residues.

V is TRBV24-1 and J is TRBJ1-2; the D is unclear. CDR1 and CDR2 (germline): KGHDR, SFDVKD. The CDR3 is 14 amino acids. V was cut by 5 bases and J by 0 bases, with 9 bases left in between. In DNA, the CDR3 is TGTGCCACCAGTGGAGGAGGAGCTAACTATGGCTACACCTTC. Its translation is CATSGGGANYGYTF.

The gene calls are TRBV23-1 and TRBJ2-7, with D perhaps TRBD2 (5 bases). TRBV23-1 is designated an ORF whose function remains uncertain. The CDR3 sequence is 16 residues long. V was clipped by 0 bases and J by 2 bases, with 14 bases between them. CDR3 loop: CASSQSDSFPPYEQYF. CDR3 bases: TGCGCCAGCAGTCAATCGGACTCCTTCCCCCCCTACGAGCAGTACTTC.

The V gene is TRBV19, the J gene TRBJ1-4; 7 nucleotides align to TRBD1. Germline V lookup: CDR1 LNHDA, CDR2 SQIVND (reference sequence). The V gene end was trimmed by 5 bases and the J gene end by 0 bases; junction bases not matched to a gene: 9. This CDR3 comprises 17 residues. In DNA, the CDR3 is TGTGCCAGTAGTCCTCCTTTGACAGGGACAACTAATGAAAAACTGTTTTTT. Protein sequence: CASSPPLTGTTNEKLFF.

V gene TRBV7-9 combines with J gene TRBJ2-1; 10 nucleotides align to TRBD2. In germline, CDR1 is SEHNR, CDR2 FQNEAQ (reference sequence). The CDR3 runs 15 residues. With 5 bases clipped from V and 9 bases from J, the junction kept 10 bases outside the gene matches. In nucleotides, the CDR3 is TGTGCCAGCAGCCGCACTAGCGGGATGAAAGGTGAGCAGTTCTTC. Translation gives CASSRTSGMKGEQFF. Filled out from reference TRBV7-9 and TRBJ2-1, the complete variable domain reads DTGVSQNPRHKITKRGQNVTFRCDPISEHNRLYWYRQTLGQGPEFLTYFQNEAQLEKSRLLSDRFSAERPKGSFSTLEIQRTEQGDSAMYLCASSRTSGMKGEQFFGPGTRLTVL.

J is TRBJ2-7 and V is TRBV28; TRBD2 matches 7 bases. The CDR3 extends over 18 amino acids. Germline V lookup: CDR1 MDHEN, CDR2 SYDVKM. The trim removed 2 bases at V and 1 base at J, leaving 14 bases unmatched. The CDR3 region is CASSLIFGQTGLSYEQYF. The DNA of the CDR3 is TGTGCCAGCAGTTTAATCTTCGGTCAGACGGGACTATCCTACGAGCAGTACTTC.

This chain connects TRBV24-1 to TRBJ2-1; TRBD2 agrees at 11 bases. V lost 4 bases, J lost 7 bases, and 8 bases stayed unmatched. The CDR3 has 16 amino acids. Germline lookup yields CDR1 KGHDR and CDR2 SFDVKD. This CDR3 reads CATSDPTSGIINEQFF. DNA for the CDR3: TGTGCCACCAGTGACCCGACTAGCGGGATAATAAATGAGCAGTTCTTC.

The chain carries TRBV5-5 and TRBJ2-7; TRBD2 is a possible D gene (6 bases). This CDR3 comprises 13 residues. Trimming cost V 4 bases and J 3 bases, with 11 bases left between them. CDR1 is SGHKS, CDR2 YYEKEE, per germline (reference sequence). The CDR3 is CASSGGTVYEQYF. DNA of the CDR3: TGTGCCAGCAGCGGCGGGACCGTCTACGAGCAGTACTTC.

The genes are TRBV2 and TRBJ2-5; D remains unclear. CDR1 is SNHLY and CDR2 is FYNNEI in the germline V gene. V was cut by 3 bases and J by 4 bases, with 6 bases left in between. The CDR3 covers 12 residues. CDR3 DNA: TGTGCCAGCAGTGATGCAGGAGAGACCCAGTACTTC. It is translated as CASSDAGETQYF.

This clone appeared a few times. The genes are TRBV18 and TRBJ2-5, with D possibly matching TRBD1 (5 bases). The CDR3 is made up of 13 amino acids. V was cut by 3 bases and J by 4 bases, with 9 bases left in between. Germline values: CDR1 KGHSH, CDR2 LQKENI. The CDR3 DNA sequence: TGTGCCAGCTCACCGGCGCAGGGAGAGACCCAGTACTTC. Protein product: CASSPAQGETQYF. Full variable domain (rest looked up from reference TRBV18 and TRBJ2-5): NAGVMQNPRHLVRRRGQEARLRCSPMKGHSHVYWYRQLPEEGLKFMVYLQKENIIDESGMPKERFSAEFPKEGPSILRIQQVVRGDSAAYFCASSPAQGETQYFGPGTRLLVL.

This clone was counted between two and nine times. The chain links TRBV20-1 to TRBJ1-5; D gene unclear. V gave up 6 bases and J gave up 7 bases, with 7 bases separating them. Germline CDR1 reads DFQATT; CDR2 reads SNEGSKA (reference sequence). The CDR3 loop spans 10 amino acids. CDR3 sequence (DNA): TGCAGTGCAGGTAGCCAGCCCCAGCATTTT. Translated, it gives CSAGSQPQHF.

The chain's CDR3 is CSVGHSTDTQYF. The CDR3, as DNA: TGCAGCGTTGGACATAGCACAGATACGCAGTATTTT. The rearrangement joins TRBV29-1 to TRBJ2-3; D ambiguous. V shed 4 bases and J shed 0 bases, with 5 bases lying between them. The CDR3 extends over 12 amino acids. CDR1 is SQVTM, CDR2 ANQGSEA, per germline.

The chain couples TRBV10-2 to TRBJ2-3; a possible D gene is TRBD2 (5 bases). Germline V gene sequence: CDR1 WSHSY, CDR2 SAAADI. Trimming shortened V by 11 bases and J by 0 bases, and 15 bases separated the two germline ends. The CDR3 has 14 amino acids. The chain's CDR3 is CAAGEGFSTDTQYF. The CDR3 DNA reads as TGCGCCGCAGGCGAGGGCTTTAGCACAGATACGCAGTATTTT.

The V call is TRBV6-2 or TRBV6-3, the J call TRBJ1-5, with a weak D call TRBD1 (6 bases). Trimming removed 4 bases at V and 2 bases at J, with 15 bases between. Germline V gene lookup returns CDR1 MNHEY and CDR2 SVGEGT. The CDR3 has 16 residues. The CDR3 region is CASSFPRGFGNQPQHF. The DNA for the CDR3 is TGTGCCAGCAGTTTCCCGAGGGGGTTTGGCAATCAGCCCCAGCATTTT.

The chain has TRBV29-1 and TRBJ1-2; TRBD1 might be the D (5 bases). V lost 2 bases, J lost 4 bases, and 11 bases lay in between. CDR1 is SQVTM, CDR2 ANQGSEA, per germline. The CDR3 length is 13 residues. The CDR3, as DNA: TGCAGCGTTGAATTGCCGGGGGTCTATGGCTACACCTTC. The encoded protein is CSVELPGVYGYTF. Full variable domain (remainder filled in from reference TRBV29-1 and TRBJ1-2): SAVISQKPSRDICQRGTSLTIQCQVDSQVTMMFWYRQQPGQSLTLIATANQGSEATYESGFVIDKFPISRPNLTFSTLTVSNMSPEDSSIYLCSVELPGVYGYTFGSGTRLTVV.

The chain has TRBV29-1 and TRBJ1-1; D may be TRBD1 (6 bases). Germline V gene sequence: CDR1 SQVTM, CDR2 ANQGSEA. V was cut by 4 bases and J by 10 bases, with 16 bases left in between. The CDR3 spans 12 residues. CDR3 DNA sequence: TGCAGCGTTGTAGGGGGGGCCAGGGGAGCTTTCTTT. Encoded protein: CSVVGGARGAFF. Looking up the rest from reference TRBV29-1 and TRBJ1-1 gives the full variable domain: SAVISQKPSRDICQRGTSLTIQCQVDSQVTMMFWYRQQPGQSLTLIATANQGSEATYESGFVIDKFPISRPNLTFSTLTVSNMSPEDSSIYLCSVVGGARGAFFGQGTRLTVV.

The CDR3 DNA reads as TGTGCCAGCAAGAGGGGGCCCAATCAGCCCCAGCATTTT. It yields the protein CASKRGPNQPQHF. The J gene is TRBJ1-5, the V gene TRBV27, with 7 bases matching TRBD1. Unmatched junction bases numbered 3, after V lost 7 bases and J lost 3 bases. The CDR3 extends over 13 amino acids. Germline lookup yields CDR1 MNHEY and CDR2 SMNVEV (reference sequence).

CDR3 nucleotide sequence: TGTGCCAGCAGGGGGACAGGGGATGAGGGGCAGTACTTC. Its translation: CASRGTGDEGQYF. The V call is TRBV5-6, the J call TRBJ2-7; 10 bases match TRBD1. Germline V gene data show CDR1 as SGHDT and CDR2 as YYEEEE. The V and J ends lost 5 bases and 9 bases, in that order; junction bases with no gene match: 8. The CDR3 length is 13 residues.

The V gene is TRBV5-1, the J gene TRBJ2-1, with 9 bases aligning to TRBD2. Germline V gives CDR1 SGHRS, CDR2 YFSETQ. This CDR3 is 17 amino acids long. After removal of 4 bases from V and 5 bases from J, the junction contained 13 bases not matched to a gene. CDR3 nucleotides: TGCGCCAGCAGCGTCGGTCGTGGGAGCGGGAGGCACAATGAGCAGTTCTTC. It is translated as CASSVGRGSGRHNEQFF.

This clone showed up just once. The chain carries TRBV5-4 and TRBJ1-2; D possibly corresponds to TRBD1 (6 bases). V gave up 4 bases and J gave up 5 bases, with 18 bases separating them. Germline CDR1 and CDR2: SGHNT and YYREEE (reference sequence). The CDR3 extends over 15 amino acids. CDR3 in amino acids: CASSPGEGEVYGYTF. The CDR3 region has the DNA TGTGCCAGCAGCCCTGGGGAGGGGGAGGTTTATGGCTACACCTTC.

The V gene is TRBV19, the J gene TRBJ1-4; the D is unclear. V lost 1 base and J 0 bases, leaving 6 bases between the germline ends. CDR3 size: 15 residues. The germline CDR1 and CDR2 sequences are LNHDA and SQIVND (reference sequence). The CDR3 DNA follows: TGTGCCAGTAGTATAGGCGGGACAACTAATGAAAAACTGTTTTTT. The encoded protein is CASSIGGTTNEKLFF. Drawing the rest from reference TRBV19 and TRBJ1-4, the complete variable domain is DGGITQSPKYLFRKEGQNVTLSCEQNLNHDAMYWYRQDPGQGLRLIYYSQIVNDFQKGDIAEGYSVSREKKESFPLTVTSAQKNPTAFYLCASSIGGTTNEKLFFGSGTQLSVL.

V is TRBV7-2 and J is TRBJ2-2, with D perhaps matching TRBD2 (6 bases). Trimming cost V 5 bases and J 2 bases, with 18 bases left between them. The germline V gene has CDR1 SGHTA and CDR2 FQGNSA. This CDR3 has 17 amino acids. The CDR3 region has the DNA TGTGCCAGCAGCCCCCTGAGTGGAGGGCTTAACACCGGGGAGCTGTTTTTT. Translation: CASSPLSGGLNTGELFF.

The chain recombines TRBV7-2 with TRBJ2-1; 7 nucleotides align to TRBD2. Trimming took 1 base from V and 11 from J; bases not matched to a gene: 8. There are 14 residues in the CDR3. Germline assignment: CDR1 SGHTA and CDR2 FQGNSA. The CDR3 sequence is CASSLVASGDQQFF. CDR3 in DNA: TGTGCCAGCAGCTTAGTGGCTAGCGGAGACCAGCAGTTCTTC.

The chain carries TRBV6-6 and TRBJ1-1, with D possibly being TRBD1 (5 bases). Germline V lookup: CDR1 MNHNY, CDR2 SVGAGI (reference sequence). The V gene lost 5 bases and the J gene lost 5 bases, with 12 bases spanning the gap. This CDR3 spans 13 amino acids. The CDR3 coding sequence is TGTGCCAGCAGTCCCCAGGGTGGGACTGAAGCTTTCTTT. Translating it yields CASSPQGGTEAFF.

The V and J genes are TRBV5-1 and TRBJ2-7, with 14 bases that match TRBD2. V was clipped by 5 bases and J by 3 bases; unmatched bases: 4. There are 15 residues in the CDR3. CDR1 is SGHRS and CDR2 is YFSETQ in the germline V gene. The CDR3 DNA is TGCGCCAGCAGGTCCGGGACTAGCGGGAGCTACGAGCAGTACTTC. It encodes CASRSGTSGSYEQYF.

The V gene is TRBV13, the J gene TRBJ1-3, with D possibly being TRBD1 (6 bases). V lost 4 bases and J lost 5, with 18 bases in between. CDR3 size: 16 residues. Germline-derived CDR1 and CDR2 are PRHDT and FYEKMQ (reference sequence). The CDR3 nucleotides are TGTGCCAGCAGCTCCCGTCGGGACAATCGCAGAAACACCATATATTTT. Protein sequence: CASSSRRDNRRNTIYF.